This T cell receptor (beta chain) was recovered during a study of T-cell reconstitution after alpha-beta-depleted transplantation in children. Study findings and constraints: Expanded graft clones numbering several hundred reportedly gave rise to alpha-beta T cells about two months after transplant. Surviving recipient T cells and intrathymic progenitors accounted for some patients' high TCRbeta diversity at day 60. Among T cells one year after transplant, newly produced cells accounted for most counts and diversity.

This clonotype was observed a handful of times. Its cognate antigen is unknown. Unique molecular identifiers tagged the TCRbeta library. TCRdb recomputed calls from the PCR reads with MiXCR, one row per CDR3 protein. The table shows approximately 220,000 distinct CDR3 sequences, with roughly a sixth occurring only once. The TCR was taken from a male patient aged 2 to 10 who had a stem cell transplant for acute lymphoblastic leukemia, so the T cells may come from the graft donor. The sequencing here drew on PBMCs, mostly from graft donor cells, taken 360 days after TCRalphabeta/CD19-depleted stem cell transplant.

The CDR3 loop is CASSLAGTSGGAGDGELFF. The CDR3 DNA follows: TGCGCCAGCAGCTTGGCCGGAACTAGCGGGGGGGCCGGAGACGGGGAGCTGTTTTTT. V is TRBV5-1 and J is TRBJ2-2, with 13 bases aligning to TRBD2. This CDR3 spans 19 amino acids. The V gene's germline CDR1 is SGHRS and CDR2 YFSETQ. V was pared by 0 bases and J by 7 bases, with 12 bases of the junction left unmatched.